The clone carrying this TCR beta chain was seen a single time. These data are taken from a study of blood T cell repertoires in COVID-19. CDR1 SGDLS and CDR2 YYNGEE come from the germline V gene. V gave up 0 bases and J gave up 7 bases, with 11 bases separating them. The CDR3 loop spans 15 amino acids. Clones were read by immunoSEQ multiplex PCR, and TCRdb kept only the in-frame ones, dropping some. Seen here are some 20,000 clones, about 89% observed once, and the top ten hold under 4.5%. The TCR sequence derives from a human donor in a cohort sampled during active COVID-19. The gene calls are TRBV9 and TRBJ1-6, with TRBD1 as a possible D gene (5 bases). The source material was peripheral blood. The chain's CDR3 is CASSVVPGNNSPLHF. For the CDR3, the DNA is TGTGCCAGCAGCGTAGTCCCAGGGAACAATTCACCCCTCCACTTT. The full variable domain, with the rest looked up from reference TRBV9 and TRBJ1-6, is DSGVTQTPKHLITATGQRVTLRCSPRSGDLSVYWYQQSLDQGLQFLIQYYNGEERAKGNILERFSAQQFPDLHSELNLSSLELGDSALYFCASSVVPGNNSPLHFGNGTRLTVT.